Below are 16 T cell receptor beta chains sequenced from a single sample in a study of early T cells in non-severe SARS-CoV-2 infection (dated by TCRdb to the early 2020s). The library relied on 5' RACE. Sequenced using a NextSeq 500. TCRdb ran its own pipeline on the public reads, namely fastp trimming at Q25 and MiXCR clone calling, and kept in-frame beta chains. Each entry merges the rows of one CDR3 protein and shows their most common DNA and genes. The sample table holds some 87,000 distinct CDR3 sequences, of which 9% to 14% were seen once. The top ten clones comprise about 2.7% of the sample. Sequencing input: whole blood. The receptor source for this set is an adult who was a healthcare worker with PCR-confirmed SARS-CoV-2 infection or an uninfected control (not recorded which).

In its sample, this clonotype was seen many times. The DNA of the CDR3 is TGTGCCAGCGAAGAAAGAAGGGCCAAAAACATTCAGTACTTC. Its translation is CASEERRAKNIQYF. The rearrangement links TRBV2 to TRBJ2-4, with D hard to call. The CDR3 consists of 14 residues. Trimming took off 8 bases at V and 1 base at J, with 12 bases between the two ends. CDR1 SNHLY and CDR2 FYNNEI come from the germline V gene. Combining the CDR3 with reference TRBV2 and TRBJ2-4 gives the whole variable domain EPEVTQTPSHQVTQMGQEVILRCVPISNHLYFYWYRQILGQKVEFLVSFYNNEISEKSEIFDDQFSVERPDGSNFTLKIRSTKLEDSAMYFCASEERRAKNIQYFGAGTRLSVL.

V is TRBV20-1 and J is TRBJ2-7; TRBD2 might be the D (6 bases). The CDR3 contains 13 residues. Germline V gene lookup returns CDR1 DFQATT and CDR2 SNEGSKA (reference sequence). Between the trimmed V and J ends, which lost 3 bases and 7 bases, there was a span of 16 bases. CDR3 bases: TGCAGTGCTAGGCGGGGCGGAGGCCCGGAGCAGTACTTC. Its protein product is CSARRGGGPEQYF.

The sample holds a few counts of this clonotype. The rearrangement uses TRBV9 and TRBJ2-3; D unclear. Between the trimmed V and J ends, which lost 0 bases and 2 bases, there was a span of 7 bases. This CDR3 is 14 amino acids long. Germline V gives CDR1 SGDLS, CDR2 YYNGEE. CDR3 in amino acids: CASSVEVNTDTQYF. The CDR3 DNA is TGTGCCAGCAGCGTAGAAGTCAACACAGATACGCAGTATTTT.

This clonotype was picked up many times. The chain recombines TRBV19 with TRBJ2-7; D may be TRBD2 (6 bases). Trimming shortened V by 6 bases and J by 2 bases, and 17 bases separated the two germline ends. Germline CDR1 LNHDA, CDR2 SQIVND (reference sequence). The CDR3 extends over 15 amino acids. The DNA of the CDR3 is TGTGCCAGTAGGGTTGGCGGGGCCCTACCCTACGAGCAGTACTTC. Its protein is CASRVGGALPYEQYF. The variable domain in full, completed from reference TRBV19 and TRBJ2-7, reads DGGITQSPKYLFRKEGQNVTLSCEQNLNHDAMYWYRQDPGQGLRLIYYSQIVNDFQKGDIAEGYSVSREKKESFPLTVTSAQKNPTAFYLCASRVGGALPYEQYFGPGTRLTVT.

The chain recombines TRBV6-5 with TRBJ2-2; tentatively, D is TRBD1 (5 bases). This CDR3 contains 15 residues. In germline, CDR1 is MNHEY, CDR2 SVGAGI. V was shortened by 1 base and J by 1 base, with 7 bases between the two germline ends. The CDR3 loop reads CASSYFQGNTGELFF. DNA for the CDR3: TGTGCCAGCAGTTACTTTCAGGGGAACACCGGGGAGCTGTTTTTT.

The V call is TRBV2, the J call TRBJ2-2; 7 bases fit TRBD2. The CDR3 consists of 13 residues. Germline CDR1 SNHLY, CDR2 FYNNEI. Germline trimming cut 10 bases from V and 6 bases from J; bases unmatched to any gene: 8. CDR3 coding DNA: TGTGCCACCTCCCGCGGGGGTGCCGGGGAGCTGTTTTTT. Translating it yields CATSRGGAGELFF.

This clonotype was counted ten times or more. This sequence joins TRBV7-2 and TRBJ2-7, with 8 nucleotides matching TRBD1. This CDR3 comprises 16 residues. The trim removed 4 bases at V and 2 bases at J, leaving 10 bases unmatched. Germline loops: CDR1 SGHTA, CDR2 FQGNSA. The CDR3 protein is CASSWGWGTGAYEQYF. CDR3 in DNA: TGTGCCAGCAGCTGGGGTTGGGGGACAGGAGCCTACGAGCAGTACTTC.

This clonotype was counted many times. The chain combines TRBV5-5 with TRBJ2-5, with D possibly being TRBD1 (6 bases). From germline, CDR1 is SGHKS and CDR2 YYEKEE (reference sequence). Trimming pared 0 bases from V and 2 bases from J, leaving 11 bases between. This CDR3 is 15 amino acids long. The CDR3 DNA reads as TGTGCCAGCAGCTTGGGGGACAAAAGACAAGAGACCCAGTACTTC. Translation: CASSLGDKRQETQYF.

This clonotype was seen more than once but under ten times. This chain links TRBV7-9 with TRBJ2-1; 12 bases line up with TRBD2. The CDR3 covers 16 residues. V trimming: 6 bases; J trimming: 0 bases; junction bases outside the gene matches: 3. The germline gives CDR1 SEHNR, CDR2 FQNEAQ (reference sequence). The CDR3 DNA reads as TGTGCCAGCAGAAAGACTAGCGGGAGCTCCTACAATGAGCAGTTCTTC. Translating it yields CASRKTSGSSYNEQFF.

This clonotype was counted between two and nine times. The chain employs TRBV10-3 and TRBJ2-3, with 7 nucleotides matching TRBD1. Germline V gene sequence: CDR1 ENHRY, CDR2 SYGVKD. The trim removed 8 bases at V and 7 bases at J, leaving 3 bases unmatched. This CDR3 contains 11 residues. The chain's CDR3 is CAILRGYTQYF. The CDR3 bases are TGTGCCATCCTCAGGGGGTATACGCAGTATTTT.

This clonotype was seen repeatedly, ten times or more. V and J are TRBV18 and TRBJ1-2; possibly TRBD1 for D (5 bases). The V end was cut by 3 bases, the J end by 4 bases, with 15 bases between. The CDR3 has 15 amino acids. Germline V gives CDR1 KGHSH, CDR2 LQKENI. CDR3 DNA sequence: TGTGCCAGCTCACCGGTGGGACTCCAAGCCTATGGCTACACCTTC. Amino acid sequence: CASSPVGLQAYGYTF.

This clonotype was observed at least ten times. The chain employs TRBV20-1 and TRBJ2-7; D is unresolved. CDR1 is DFQATT and CDR2 is SNEGSKA in the germline V gene (reference sequence). The V and J ends lost 1 base and 2 bases respectively, with 3 bases between them. The CDR3 length is 11 residues. The CDR3 sequence: CSARGTYEQYF. CDR3 sequence (DNA): TGCAGTGCTAGAGGGACCTACGAGCAGTACTTC.

This clonotype was detected ten times or more. The rearrangement links TRBV18 to TRBJ1-1, with TRBD1 matching over 11 bases. Germline V gene sequence: CDR1 KGHSH, CDR2 LQKENI. V was pared by 2 bases and J by 2 bases, with 10 bases of the junction left unmatched. The CDR3 contains 18 residues. CDR3 nucleotides: TGTGCCAGCTCACCAAAGGGACAGGGGGTAGGGGTCAACACTGAAGCTTTCTTT. It yields the protein CASSPKGQGVGVNTEAFF.

V usage is TRBV12-3 or TRBV12-4 and J usage is TRBJ1-5; D is ambiguous. This CDR3 contains 14 residues. Trimming left V 2 bases short and J 7 bases short, with 12 bases between. CDR3 sequence: CASSLLESGQPQHF. CDR3 DNA sequence: TGTGCCAGCAGTTTACTCGAGTCTGGGCAGCCCCAGCATTTT.

This clonotype was detected a few times. This sequence joins TRBV14 and TRBJ1-1; D might be TRBD1 (5 bases). Trimming cost V 4 bases and J 0 bases, with 15 bases left between them. Germline V gene lookup returns CDR1 SGHDN and CDR2 FVKESK. CDR3 length equals 16 residues. CDR3 amino acids: CASSLRGGFMNTEAFF. The CDR3 region has the DNA TGTGCCAGCAGCCTAAGGGGAGGTTTCATGAACACTGAAGCTTTCTTT.

This clonotype has a count of ten or more. The chain uses TRBV20-1 and TRBJ2-7, with D unclear. V lost 5 bases, J lost 3 bases, and 14 bases lay in between. Germline V gives CDR1 DFQATT, CDR2 SNEGSKA (reference sequence). The CDR3 runs to 13 residues. The CDR3, as DNA: TGCAGTGCTCGCGCTGGGGTTCTCTACGAGCAGTACTTC. Amino acid sequence: CSARAGVLYEQYF.